The 13 T cell receptor beta chains below all came from one sample that was sequenced in a study of T and B cells in COVID-19 patients. From blood, about 250-500 ng of genomic DNA served as TRB template. Multiplex PCR with BIOMED2 TRB-A/B primer pools amplified TRB rearrangements. TCRdb re-derived calls from the multiplex PCR reads in MiXCR, one entry per CDR3 protein. Among 7,000 to 9,500 distinct CDR3 sequences listed, about a quarter were seen once. Sequenced sample: blood. The source of these receptors is a human donor who had recovered from COVID-19.

At least ten counts were recorded for this clonotype. This chain uses TRBV6-5 with TRBJ2-7; TRBD2 agrees at 11 bases. The CDR3 has 19 residues. The germline CDR1 and CDR2 sequences are MNHEY and SVGAGI. The ends lost 5 bases at V and 2 bases at J; junction bases unmatched: 17. DNA of the CDR3: TGTGCCAGCAGTGGTTCGTTCGGGGCTAGCGGGGGGCGGGCCTACGAGCAGTACTTC. Amino acid sequence: CASSGSFGASGGRAYEQYF.

The chain couples TRBV5-6 to TRBJ1-5; TRBD1 matches 7 bases. Germline CDR1 reads SGHDT; CDR2 reads YYEEEE. With V trimmed by 2 bases and J by 9 bases, 11 bases remained unmatched. The CDR3 has 15 residues. CDR3 residues: CASSLTGTDQRPQHF. CDR3 DNA: TGTGCCAGCAGCTTAACAGGGACAGACCAAAGGCCCCAGCATTTT.

This chain joins TRBV20-1 and TRBJ2-1; a weak D match, TRBD2 (6 bases). V was cut by 3 bases and J by 5 bases, with 17 bases left in between. This CDR3 contains 15 residues. Germline loops: CDR1 DFQATT, CDR2 SNEGSKA (reference sequence). The CDR3 nucleotides are TGCAGTGCTAGGATCCTGGCGGGATGGAACAATGAGCAGTTCTTC. It specifies CSARILAGWNNEQFF.

The chain joins TRBV28 to TRBJ2-7; TRBD2 matches 8 bases. V gave up 2 bases and J gave up 2 bases; unmatched junction bases: 17. From germline, CDR1 is MDHEN and CDR2 SYDVKM. The CDR3 runs 19 residues. In DNA, the CDR3 is TGTGCCAGCAGTTTAAGGGGGGCTTATAAAGCGGGGGCCCCCTACGAGCAGTACTTC. Translation: CASSLRGAYKAGAPYEQYF.

This clonotype appeared a few times. The V call is TRBV5-4, the J call TRBJ2-5; 8 positions agree with TRBD2. Germline V CDR1 and CDR2: SGHNT, YYREEE (reference sequence). This CDR3 comprises 16 residues. The V gene end was trimmed by 2 bases and the J gene end by 1 base; junction bases not matched to a gene: 7. The DNA for the CDR3 is TGTGCCAGCAGCTTAGGACGCGGGGGGACCCAAGAGACCCAGTACTTC. Translation gives CASSLGRGGTQETQYF.

With respect to this clonotype: Being one base from a much bigger clone, this may be a read error. V gene TRBV18 combines with J gene TRBJ2-3; D is undetermined. The CDR3 has 13 residues. CDR1 is KGHSH, CDR2 LQKENI, per germline. The CDR3 nucleotides read TGTGTCAGCTCACCACGCGCTACAGATACGCAGTATTTT. Translation gives CVSSPRATDTQYF.

This clonotype appeared a few times. The V and J genes are TRBV6-1 and TRBJ1-5; 10 bases align to TRBD1. The germline V gene encodes CDR1 MNHNS and CDR2 SASEGT. Unmatched junction bases numbered 3, after V lost 6 bases and J lost 1 base. This CDR3 is 15 amino acids long. In nucleotides, the CDR3 is TGTGCCAGCAGGGGGGACAGGGGAAGCAATCAGCCCCAGCATTTT. Encoded protein: CASRGDRGSNQPQHF.

The rearrangement uses TRBV6-5 and TRBJ1-1, with D tentatively TRBD1 (5 bases). Germline V gene data show CDR1 as MNHEY and CDR2 as SVGAGI. Trimming took off 7 bases at V and 0 bases at J, with 24 bases between the two ends. The CDR3 has 18 amino acids. The CDR3 region is CASTLPGRVGLLNTEAFF. CDR3 nucleotide sequence: TGTGCCAGCACTTTGCCGGGCAGGGTTGGGCTATTGAACACTGAAGCTTTCTTT.

This clonotype was counted ten times or more. The gene calls are TRBV6-1 and TRBJ2-1; 7 bases are a match to TRBD2. Trimming at V came to 7 bases and at J to 8 bases, leaving 23 bases not matched to a gene. CDR1 MNHNS and CDR2 SASEGT come from the germline V gene. There are 18 residues in the CDR3. This chain's CDR3 is CASNLGRWEGQIGYEQFF. Here the CDR3 DNA reads TGTGCCAGCAACTTAGGCCGGTGGGAGGGCCAGATTGGTTATGAGCAGTTCTTC.

The chain combines TRBV6-1 with TRBJ2-3; D is uncertain. V was shortened by 6 bases and J by 3 bases, with 7 bases between the two germline ends. Germline V lookup: CDR1 MNHNS, CDR2 SASEGT. The CDR3 contains 12 residues. The CDR3: CASRAGTDTQYF. In DNA, the CDR3 is TGTGCCAGCAGAGCCGGGACAGATACGCAGTATTTT.

This clonotype counts as medium-sized. The rearrangement joins TRBV15 to TRBJ2-2; tentatively, D is TRBD2 (7 bases). V dropped 2 bases and J dropped 5 bases, with 15 bases sitting between them. The CDR3 length is 16 residues. CDR1 is LNHNV, CDR2 YYDKDF, per germline (reference sequence). CDR3 sequence (DNA): TGTGCCACCAGCAGAAACACGGGGAGGGGGACCGGGGAGCTGTTTTTT. It is translated as CATSRNTGRGTGELFF.

This chain links TRBV29-1 with TRBJ2-3; D not resolved. Trimming took off 6 bases at V and 3 bases at J, with 7 bases between the two ends. Per germline, CDR1 SQVTM and CDR2 ANQGSEA. The CDR3 is 11 amino acids. The CDR3 spells CSVAGTDTQYF. CDR3 DNA: TGCAGCGTAGCCGGGACAGATACGCAGTATTTT.

This clonotype was seen at least ten times. The junction does not match germline at one end; this may be a read error. The rearrangement joins TRBV18 to TRBJ2-2, with D possibly being TRBD2 (6 bases). This CDR3 spans 15 amino acids. The germline CDR1 and CDR2 sequences are KGHSH and LQKENI. The chain's CDR3 is CASSSGPRNAGELFF. For the CDR3, the DNA is TGTGCCAGCTCAAGCGGGCCTCGGAACGCCGGGGAGCTGTTTTTT.